This paragraph reports one TCR beta chain. The sample originates from a study of T cell changes during pregnancy in multiple sclerosis. The CDR3 has 17 amino acids. V shed 0 bases, J shed 5 bases, and the junction held 11 bases outside the gene matches. The germline CDR1 and CDR2 sequences are SGHRS and YFSETQ. Some clones are missing from TCRdb's copy, which holds only in-frame ones; the method was immunoSEQ multiplex PCR. The profile shows tens of thousands of clones, more than 85% of them singletons. The sample here was CD4+ T cells from peripheral blood mononuclear cells, taken in the first trimester of pregnancy. The chain employs TRBV5-1 and TRBJ1-2; 9 bases fit TRBD1. The TCR was taken from a female donor in good health, enrolled as a control in a pregnancy study. The DNA for the CDR3 is TGCGCCAGCAGCTTGGATGAGCGGACAGGGGTGGAATATGGCTACACCTTC. Amino acids: CASSLDERTGVEYGYTF.